What follows are 12 T cell receptor beta chains derived from one specimen sequenced in a study of blood T cell repertoires in COVID-19. Profiled with immunoSEQ multiplex PCR; TCRdb holds only in-frame clones, not every one. This table has around 140,000 clones, approximately 88% appearing once. The specimen was peripheral blood. The receptors were gathered from a man in his 70s with active COVID-19.

In this sample, this clone turned up once. The sample contains more than one DNA sequence encoding this CDR3. The rearrangement joins TRBV3-1 (or the pseudogene TRBV3-2) to TRBJ1-1; 9 positions match TRBD1. The ends lost 3 bases at V and 5 bases at J; junction bases unmatched: 4. From germline, CDR1 is LGHDT and CDR2 YNNKEL (reference sequence). There are 14 residues in the CDR3. Here the CDR3 reads CASSQKTGGTEAFF. The CDR3 DNA reads as TGTGCCAGCAGCCAGAAGACAGGGGGGACTGAAGCTTTCTTT.

J is TRBJ1-5 and V is TRBV20-1, with 7 bases that match TRBD1. The J segment lost 6 bases and the V segment lost 3 bases, leaving 8 bases of the junction unmatched. The germline CDR1 and CDR2 sequences are DFQATT and SNEGSKA (reference sequence). The CDR3 has 14 amino acids. The CDR3 DNA sequence: TGCAGTGCTAGTAGTGGACAGGTGAGTCAGCCCCAGCATTTT. This gives the protein CSASSGQVSQPQHF.

This rearrangement joins TRBV7-3 to TRBJ2-2, with D maybe TRBD2 (6 bases). V was shortened by 2 bases and J by 4 bases, with 14 bases between the two germline ends. Germline assignment: CDR1 SGHTA and CDR2 FQGTGA. This CDR3 contains 16 residues. The CDR3 region has the DNA TGTGCCAGCAGCTTATCGGCTAGCGTAGGCACCGGGGAGCTGTTTTTT. Its translation: CASSLSASVGTGELFF.

The rearrangement uses TRBV19 and TRBJ2-7; D gene ambiguous. CDR3 size: 15 residues. CDR1 is LNHDA, CDR2 SQIVND, per germline (reference sequence). Between the trimmed V and J ends, which lost 3 bases and 0 bases, there was a span of 12 bases. CDR3 amino acids: CASSIRQVSSYEQYF. For the CDR3, the DNA is TGTGCCAGTAGTATTCGTCAGGTGAGCTCCTACGAGCAGTACTTC.

This chain joins TRBV9 and TRBJ2-7, with 9 bases that match TRBD2. The V segment lost 2 bases and the J segment 2 bases; nucleotides outside the gene matches: 8. This CDR3 is built from 16 residues. The germline V gene has CDR1 SGDLS and CDR2 YYNGEE. CDR3 amino acids: CASSVVPTSGPYEQYF. CDR3 bases: TGTGCCAGCAGCGTTGTTCCGACTAGCGGCCCCTACGAGCAGTACTTC.

This chain links TRBV3-1 (or the pseudogene TRBV3-2) with TRBJ1-6; 7 bases align to TRBD1. Germline lookup yields CDR1 LGHDT and CDR2 YNNKEL (reference sequence). V gave up 3 bases and J gave up 9 bases; unmatched junction bases: 8. The CDR3 spans 15 residues. CDR3 sequence: CASSHGDREGSPLHF. CDR3 coding DNA: TGTGCCAGCAGCCACGGGGACAGAGAAGGTTCACCCCTCCACTTT.

This clone was counted once. The chain links TRBV7-9 to TRBJ2-2; the match to TRBD2 covers 12 bases. Germline CDR1 reads SEHNR; CDR2 reads FQNEAQ (reference sequence). The CDR3 contains 17 residues. The trim removed 5 bases at V and 5 bases at J, leaving 9 bases unmatched. CDR3 sequence (DNA): TGTGCCAGCAGCCCGCGTAGAGGACTAGCGGGGACCGGGGAGCTGTTTTTT. Protein: CASSPRRGLAGTGELFF.

In its sample, this clone was seen once. The chain combines TRBV2 with TRBJ1-1; 8 bases are shared with TRBD1. Germline CDR1 is SNHLY and CDR2 is FYNNEI. This CDR3 has 13 amino acids. With V trimmed by 7 bases and J by 6 bases, 7 bases remained unmatched. DNA of the CDR3: TGTGCCAGCAATATGGACAGGGTCTCTGAAGCTTTCTTT. It yields the protein CASNMDRVSEAFF. Together with reference TRBV2 and TRBJ1-1, the CDR3 gives the full variable domain: EPEVTQTPSHQVTQMGQEVILRCVPISNHLYFYWYRQILGQKVEFLVSFYNNEISEKSEIFDDQFSVERPDGSNFTLKIRSTKLEDSAMYFCASNMDRVSEAFFGQGTRLTVV.

The CDR3 protein is CASSEETDRGRRDTQYF. CDR3 in DNA: TGTGCCAGCAGTGAAGAGACAGACAGGGGTCGTCGGGATACGCAGTATTTT. The chain recombines TRBV25-1 with TRBJ2-3, with TRBD1 identical over 8 bases. CDR1 and CDR2 (germline): MGHDK, SYGVNS. V dropped 2 bases and J dropped 6; count of bases not matched to a gene: 13. The CDR3 totals 17 residues.

V is TRBV7-9 and J is TRBJ2-2, with TRBD2 matching over 7 bases. This CDR3 comprises 14 residues. CDR1 and CDR2 (germline): SEHNR, FQNEAQ (reference sequence). V lost 5 bases and J lost 6; bases outside the gene matches: 6. Here the CDR3 DNA reads TGTGCCAGCAGCCAGACTAGCTACGCCGGGGAGCTGTTTTTT. Translated, it gives CASSQTSYAGELFF.

The chain uses TRBV27 and TRBJ2-1; 14 bases agree with TRBD2. In germline, CDR1 is MNHEY, CDR2 SMNVEV (reference sequence). The length of the CDR3 is 21 residues. The J segment lost 3 bases and the V segment lost 4 bases, leaving 17 bases of the junction unmatched. This chain's CDR3 is CASSSRLGLAGGTRNYNEQFF. For the CDR3, the DNA is TGTGCCAGCAGTTCGAGACTTGGACTAGCGGGAGGTACCCGGAACTACAATGAGCAGTTCTTC.

The CDR3 protein is CASSLERGAGELFF. CDR3 coding DNA: TGTGCCAGCAGCTTAGAGCGAGGAGCCGGGGAGCTGTTTTTT. The chain couples TRBV11-3 to TRBJ2-2, with D uncertain. CDR1 and CDR2 (germline): SGHNT, YENEEA. The CDR3 consists of 14 residues. With 0 bases removed from V and 6 bases from J, the gap between germline ends came to 8 bases.